A selection of T cell receptor beta chains follows, all from one sample in a study of blood T cell repertoires in COVID-19. Repertoires were generated with immunoSEQ multiplex PCR, while TCRdb's copy carries only in-frame clones and drops some. The sample yields about 130,000 clones, 75% to 90% seen once. The source material was peripheral blood. These receptors were obtained from a human donor in a cohort sampled during active COVID-19. CDR3s include the opening cysteine and the closing phenylalanine or tryptophan.

v_call: TRBV27
j_call: TRBJ2-7
cdr3_aa: CASSFSEGQGEQYF

v_call: TRBV6-5
j_call: TRBJ1-6
cdr3_aa: CASSSTGDLSPLHF

v_call: TRBV6-6
j_call: TRBJ2-3
cdr3_aa: CASRAGTGGLRTQYF

v_call: TRBV19
j_call: TRBJ1-3
cdr3_aa: CASSLQGSHGNTIYF

v_call: TRBV6-1
j_call: TRBJ1-4
cdr3_aa: CASSERRVGKLFF

v_call: TRBV5-1
j_call: TRBJ2-3
cdr3_aa: CASSLGGLASDTQYF

v_call: TRBV12-3/TRBV12-4
j_call: TRBJ2-5
cdr3_aa: CASSFTTETQYF

v_call: TRBV4-1
j_call: TRBJ1-2
cdr3_aa: CASSPSMGQRYGYTF

v_call: TRBV25-1
j_call: TRBJ2-5
cdr3_aa: CASSGLAGGPPHQETQYF

v_call: TRBV4-3
j_call: TRBJ2-3
cdr3_aa: CASSQASGVSTDTQYF

v_call: TRBV7-2
j_call: TRBJ2-3
cdr3_aa: CASSPSWVSGDTQYF

v_call: TRBV6-5
j_call: TRBJ2-2
cdr3_aa: CASSYAPRGGELFF

v_call: TRBV13
j_call: TRBJ1-1
cdr3_aa: CASSTDSTEAFF

v_call: TRBV19
j_call: TRBJ1-6
cdr3_aa: CASSIDEGWHSPLHF

v_call: TRBV14
j_call: TRBJ2-5
cdr3_aa: CASSQEQALRRGQETQYF